This T cell receptor beta chain was sequenced in a study of CD8 T cells in Susac syndrome. The CDR3 is 12 residues long. V lost 6 bases, J lost 6 bases, and 2 bases stayed unmatched. About 0.5 to 1 ug RNA was reverse transcribed with random hexamers. Multiplex immunoSEQ PCR targeted 54 Vbeta and 13 Jbeta TCR beta segments. TCRdb analysed the immunoSEQ multiplex PCR reads with MiXCR anew, one entry per CDR3 protein. The sample includes some 160,000 distinct CDR3 sequences, approximately 95% seen only once; the top ten take approximately 0.08%. The source material was CD4+ T cells from PBMCs. The chain combines TRBV12-3 or TRBV12-4 with TRBJ2-1; 7 positions agree with TRBD1. This TCR derives from a human donor with Susac syndrome. CDR3 in amino acids: CASSGTVNEQFF. CDR3 bases: TGTGCCAGCAGCGGGACAGTCAATGAGCAGTTCTTC.